The 17 T cell receptor beta chains below were found in one sample sequenced in a study of identical twins. TCRdb used MiXCR to reprocess the 5' RACE reads, holding one entry per CDR3 protein. The table shows approximately 670,000 distinct CDR3 sequences, with around 6.1% occurring only once. The sample comprised naive T cells sorted from blood. All receptors come from a man between 18 and 29 years old in good health.

This clonotype has ten or more counts. The chain employs TRBV10-3 and TRBJ1-4; possible D gene TRBD1, 5 bases. V was clipped by 7 bases and J by 5 bases, with 11 bases between them. CDR1 is ENHRY, CDR2 SYGVKD, per germline. CDR3 length: 13 amino acids. The CDR3 loop is CAIKRGSNEKLFF. CDR3 in DNA: TGTGCCATCAAGAGGGGCTCGAATGAAAAACTGTTTTTT.

This clonotype was detected many times. The chain has TRBV12-3 or TRBV12-4 and TRBJ2-1; 10 bases line up with TRBD1. The CDR3 has 16 amino acids. Unmatched junction bases numbered 15, after V lost 4 bases and J lost 12 bases. CDR3 coding DNA: TGTGCCAGCAGTTCAGACAGGGGGCTTAGACCCCCGAGGCAGTTCTTC. It codes for CASSSDRGLRPPRQFF.

This clonotype was observed many times. V is TRBV6-5 and J is TRBJ2-2; TRBD2 agrees at 8 bases. Trimming removed 4 bases from V and 0 bases from J; junction bases left unmatched: 7. The CDR3 has 17 amino acids. The germline CDR1 and CDR2 sequences are MNHEY and SVGAGI. The CDR3 nucleotides are TGTGCCAGCAGTTCTATCCCGGGACTAGCGAACACCGGGGAGCTGTTTTTT. Translating it yields CASSSIPGLANTGELFF.

At least ten counts were recorded for this clonotype. The chain recombines TRBV5-1 with TRBJ2-1; possible D gene TRBD2, 9 bases. Germline V gives CDR1 SGHRS, CDR2 YFSETQ. V shed 5 bases and J shed 8 bases, with 20 bases lying between them. This CDR3 contains 15 residues. This chain's CDR3 is CASRLTGGLADEQFF. The CDR3 coding sequence is TGCGCCAGCAGGTTAACAGGGGGACTAGCTGATGAGCAGTTCTTC.

This clonotype was detected many times. The germline gene is not matched at one end of the junction; a read error may be the cause. This chain uses TRBV4-2 with TRBJ2-1; 11 positions agree with TRBD2. CDR1 LGHNA and CDR2 YNFKEQ come from the germline V gene. CDR3 size: 13 residues. DNA of the CDR3: TGTGCCAGCAGCCAAGAGAGGGGACTAGCGGTGTTGTTC. Translation: CASSQERGLAVLF.

This clonotype was counted ten times or more. J is TRBJ2-3 and V is TRBV24-1, with TRBD2 identical over 13 bases. Per germline, CDR1 KGHDR and CDR2 SFDVKD. This CDR3 is 17 amino acids long. V shed 3 bases and J 5 bases; nucleotides not matched to a gene: 7. Written as DNA, the CDR3 is TGTGCCACCAGTGATCGAAGACTAGCGGGAGGTGAAGATACGCAGTATTTT. Translated: CATSDRRLAGGEDTQYF.

This clonotype has at least ten counts. The V and J genes are TRBV20-1 and TRBJ2-1; 7 nucleotides agree with TRBD2. CDR1 and CDR2 (germline): DFQATT, SNEGSKA (reference sequence). CDR3 length equals 14 residues. The junction had 11 bases not matched to a gene; V was cut back by 4 bases and J by 8 bases. The CDR3 spells CSANWEGRFDEQFF. For the CDR3, the DNA is TGCAGTGCTAACTGGGAGGGCCGCTTCGATGAGCAGTTCTTC.

This clonotype has at least ten counts. The chain couples TRBV11-2 to TRBJ2-1, with 8 positions matching TRBD1. Germline values: CDR1 SGHAT, CDR2 FQNNGV. With 5 bases clipped from V and 15 bases from J, the junction kept 12 bases outside the gene matches. The CDR3 runs to 13 residues. CDR3 sequence reads: CASSLESGQGPFF. The CDR3 nucleotides are TGTGCCAGCAGCCTGGAATCTGGACAGGGCCCGTTCTTC.

This clonotype was picked up many times. The chain joins TRBV20-1 to TRBJ2-7, with D possibly matching TRBD1 (6 bases). Trimming pared 6 bases from V and 12 bases from J, leaving 18 bases between. The CDR3 is made up of 11 amino acids. Germline CDR1 is DFQATT and CDR2 is SNEGSKA (reference sequence). CDR3 region: CSAGDMRGWYF. Here the CDR3 DNA reads TGCAGTGCCGGAGACATGAGGGGGTGGTACTTC.

In this sample, this clonotype turned up many times. The rearrangement joins TRBV20-1 to TRBJ1-2; D remains ambiguous. Trimming left V 4 bases short and J 5 bases short, with 14 bases between. CDR3 length equals 13 residues. Germline V gene lookup returns CDR1 DFQATT and CDR2 SNEGSKA (reference sequence). CDR3: CSATQERTYGYTF. The CDR3 bases are TGCAGTGCTACTCAGGAGCGAACTTATGGCTACACCTTC.

In this sample, this clonotype turned up many times. This chain joins TRBV20-1 and TRBJ1-6; 7 bases line up with TRBD1. V gave up 6 bases and J gave up 10 bases; unmatched junction bases: 12. This CDR3 spans 14 amino acids. Germline loops: CDR1 DFQATT, CDR2 SNEGSKA (reference sequence). The CDR3 loop is CSAGETGIGSPLHF. CDR3 nucleotide sequence: TGCAGTGCGGGTGAGACAGGGATCGGATCACCCCTCCACTTT.

This clonotype was recorded at least ten times. The chain carries TRBV6-1 and TRBJ1-6; possibly TRBD1 for D (5 bases). The CDR3 sequence is 15 residues long. Germline CDR1 MNHNS, CDR2 SASEGT. V dropped 8 bases and J dropped 6 bases, with 17 bases sitting between them. In nucleotides, the CDR3 is TGTGCCAGCGAGGCGGGGGGAAGGGGTAATTCACCCCTCCACTTT. Protein sequence: CASEAGGRGNSPLHF.

This clonotype was counted between two and nine times. The rearrangement uses TRBV20-1 and TRBJ2-3; 7 nucleotides agree with TRBD2. The trim removed 0 bases at V and 2 bases at J, leaving 5 bases unmatched. CDR1 and CDR2 from the germline V gene are DFQATT and SNEGSKA (reference sequence). The CDR3 runs 15 residues. The CDR3 protein is CSARDERDYTDTQYF. CDR3 sequence (DNA): TGCAGTGCTAGAGATGAGCGGGACTACACAGATACGCAGTATTTT.

In its sample, this clonotype was seen many times. This chain uses TRBV12-3 or TRBV12-4 with TRBJ1-1; a weak D match, TRBD1 (5 bases). Trimming took off 8 bases at V and 4 bases at J, with 11 bases between the two ends. The CDR3 contains 12 residues. The CDR3 here is CASEGRATEAFF. The CDR3 DNA reads as TGTGCCAGCGAAGGCAGGGCCACTGAAGCTTTCTTT.

The V call is TRBV5-1, the J call TRBJ2-5; no definite D call. V gave up 1 base and J gave up 5 bases, with 9 bases separating them. CDR3 size: 13 residues. Germline-derived CDR1 and CDR2 are SGHRS and YFSETQ. The CDR3 reads CASSLKRTETQYF. The CDR3 DNA sequence: TGCGCCAGCAGCTTGAAAAGAACGGAGACCCAGTACTTC.

V gene TRBV5-5 combines with J gene TRBJ2-1; D is possibly TRBD1 (5 bases). Looked up from germline, CDR1 is SGHKS and CDR2 is YYEKEE (reference sequence). The CDR3 totals 15 residues. V lost 4 bases, J lost 5 bases, and 16 bases lay in between. The CDR3 region is CASSPVQGRDNEQFF. The CDR3 nucleotides are TGTGCCAGCAGCCCGGTTCAGGGCCGTGACAATGAGCAGTTCTTC.

The gene calls are TRBV7-9 and TRBJ2-3, with 12 bases fitting TRBD2. The CDR3 totals 17 residues. Trimming cost V 3 bases and J 4 bases; bases outside gene matches: 8. The germline gives CDR1 SEHNR, CDR2 FQNEAQ (reference sequence). The CDR3 region is CASSLSSGRVNADTQYF. The CDR3 DNA reads TGTGCCAGCAGCTTGTCTAGCGGGAGGGTTAACGCAGATACGCAGTATTTT.